This T cell receptor gamma chain derives from a study of Vδ1+ human thymocytes. Overall study results and limits: TRD repertoires were essentially private, unlike widely shared TRG clonotypes. Bulk data may be misread because of unexpected Vdelta2 sequences. Approximately 20% of thymic delta-chain sequences were Vdelta2, with few Vdelta3, unlike blood Vdelta1+ controls. Thymic TRG and TRD repertoires appeared highly polyclonal, with Gaussian CDR3 length distributions.

RNA was extracted from the cells and then reverse transcribed. Pooled V-gene forward primers with one constant-region reverse primer generated the CDR3 amplicons by multiplex PCR. TCRdb processed the multiplex PCR reads again with the CATT caller. The sample includes 20,000 to 25,000 gamma-chain clones, about an eighth seen only once; the top ten take 1.9%. On this clone itself: The target antigen is unknown.

The CDR3 totals 12 residues. The ends lost 4 bases at V and 5 bases at J; junction bases unmatched: 5. Per germline, CDR1 EGSTGY and CDR2 YDSYTSSV. Material: Vdelta1+ gamma-delta thymocytes from the thymus. Subset of the sample: FACS-sorted CD3+ TCRalphabeta- TCRVdelta1+ TCRVdelta2- thymocytes. The rearrangement uses TRGV4 and TRGJ1 or TRGJ2. The TCR was taken from a child under two years old who had congenital heart surgery. CDR3 loop: CATWEGDYKKLF. DNA for the CDR3: TGTGCCACCTGGGAAGGAGATTATAAGAAACTCTTT.